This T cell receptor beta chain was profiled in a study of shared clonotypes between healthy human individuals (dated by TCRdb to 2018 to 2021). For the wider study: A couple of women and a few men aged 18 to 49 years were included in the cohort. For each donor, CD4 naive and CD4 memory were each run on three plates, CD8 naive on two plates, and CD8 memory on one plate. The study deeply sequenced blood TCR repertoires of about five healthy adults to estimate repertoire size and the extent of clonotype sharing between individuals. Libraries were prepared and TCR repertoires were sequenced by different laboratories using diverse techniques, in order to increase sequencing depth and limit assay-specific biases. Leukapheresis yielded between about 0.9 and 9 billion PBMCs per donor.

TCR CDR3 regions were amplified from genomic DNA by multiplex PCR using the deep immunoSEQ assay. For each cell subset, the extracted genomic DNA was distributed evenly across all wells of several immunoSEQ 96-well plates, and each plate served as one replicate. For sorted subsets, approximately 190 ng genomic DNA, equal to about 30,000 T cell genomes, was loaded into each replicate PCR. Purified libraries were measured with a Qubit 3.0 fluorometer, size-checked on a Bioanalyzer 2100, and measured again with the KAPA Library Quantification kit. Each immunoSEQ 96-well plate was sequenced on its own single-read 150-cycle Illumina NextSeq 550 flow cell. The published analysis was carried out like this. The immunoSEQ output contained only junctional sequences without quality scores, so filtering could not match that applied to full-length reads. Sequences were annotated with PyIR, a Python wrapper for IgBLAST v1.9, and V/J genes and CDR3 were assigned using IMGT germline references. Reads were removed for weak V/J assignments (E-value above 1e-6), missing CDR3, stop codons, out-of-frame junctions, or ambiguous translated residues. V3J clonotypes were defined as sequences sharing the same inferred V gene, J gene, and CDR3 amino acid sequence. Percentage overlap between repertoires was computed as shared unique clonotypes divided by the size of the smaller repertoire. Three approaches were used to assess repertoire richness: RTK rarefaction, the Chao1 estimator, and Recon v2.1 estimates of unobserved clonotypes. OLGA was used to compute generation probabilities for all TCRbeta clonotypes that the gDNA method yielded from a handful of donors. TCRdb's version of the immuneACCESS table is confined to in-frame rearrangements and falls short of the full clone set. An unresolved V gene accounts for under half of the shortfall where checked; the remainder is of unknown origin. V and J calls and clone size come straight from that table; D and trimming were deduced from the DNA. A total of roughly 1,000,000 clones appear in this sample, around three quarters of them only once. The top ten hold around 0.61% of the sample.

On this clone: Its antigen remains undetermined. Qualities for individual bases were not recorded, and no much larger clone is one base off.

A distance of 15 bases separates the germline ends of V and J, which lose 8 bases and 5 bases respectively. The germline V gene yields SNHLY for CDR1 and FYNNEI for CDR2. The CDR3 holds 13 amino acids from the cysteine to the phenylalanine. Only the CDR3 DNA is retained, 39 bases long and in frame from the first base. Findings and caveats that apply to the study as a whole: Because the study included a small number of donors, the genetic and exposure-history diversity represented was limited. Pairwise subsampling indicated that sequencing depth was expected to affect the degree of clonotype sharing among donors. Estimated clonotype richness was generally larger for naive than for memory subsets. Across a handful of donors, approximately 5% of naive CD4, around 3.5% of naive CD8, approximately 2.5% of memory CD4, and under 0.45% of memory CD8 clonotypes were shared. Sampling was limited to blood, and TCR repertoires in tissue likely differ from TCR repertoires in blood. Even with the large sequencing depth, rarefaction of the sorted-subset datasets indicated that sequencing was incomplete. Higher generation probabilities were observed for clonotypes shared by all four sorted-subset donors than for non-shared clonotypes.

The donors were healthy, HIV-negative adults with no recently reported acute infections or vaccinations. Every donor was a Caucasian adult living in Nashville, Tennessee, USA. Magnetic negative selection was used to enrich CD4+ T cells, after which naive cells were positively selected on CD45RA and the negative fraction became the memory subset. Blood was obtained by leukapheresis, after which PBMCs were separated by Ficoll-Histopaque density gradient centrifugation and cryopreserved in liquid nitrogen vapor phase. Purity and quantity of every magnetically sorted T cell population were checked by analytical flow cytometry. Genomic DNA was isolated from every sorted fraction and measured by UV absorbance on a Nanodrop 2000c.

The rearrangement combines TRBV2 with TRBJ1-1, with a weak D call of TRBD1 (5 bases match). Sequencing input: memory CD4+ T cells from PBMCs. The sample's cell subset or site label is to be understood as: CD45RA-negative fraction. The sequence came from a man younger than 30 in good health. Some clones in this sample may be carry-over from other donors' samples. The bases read TGTGCCAGCCTGGTTCGCCAGGGAACTGAAGCTTTCTTT. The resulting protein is CASLVRQGTEAFF.